What follows describes a single TCR beta chain. The sample is drawn from a study of blood T cell repertoires in COVID-19. Study-level information: There were acute and convalescent COVID-19 samples, and they came from the United States, Italy and Spain. T cells, B-cell-depleted T cells, or PBMCs supplied cDNA or gDNA.

Germline V lookup: CDR1 KGHDR, CDR2 SFDVKD. The CDR3 sequence is 15 residues long. With V trimmed by 4 bases and J by 4 bases, 6 bases remained unmatched. The authors' processing: Amplification with reference gene primers provided the estimates of nucleated cell counts. Here immunoSEQ multiplex PCR was the method, and the copy in TCRdb shows in-frame clones only, minus some. D and trimming come from the DNA, and the V and J calls and clone size come from that table. This sample has about 170,000 clones, with roughly 80% found just once. The receptor comes from a man in his sixties or seventies with active or convalescent COVID-19. This rearrangement joins TRBV24-1 to TRBJ2-5; 9 positions match TRBD1. Source material: peripheral blood. CDR3 bases: TGTGCCACCAGTGACCCGACAGGGGGGACAGAGACCCAGTACTTC. This codes for CATSDPTGGTETQYF.